These 16 T cell receptor beta chains were sequenced from one sample in a study of PD-1 blockade in classical Hodgkin lymphoma. The repertoire was sequenced with immunoSEQ multiplex PCR; TCRdb's copy has only in-frame clones and lacks some. The sample lists under 130,000 clones; about nine tenths were seen once. The time point denotes: cycle 4 day 1 (C4D1), after six to seven weeks of nivolumab. Exposure to brentuximab vedotin varied, and each patient had relapsed following autologous stem cell transplantation. Here the sequenced sample was peripheral blood mononuclear cells (PBMCs), taken before the fourth cycle of nivolumab. These receptors originate from a human donor with classical Hodgkin lymphoma.

The chain combines TRBV4-1 with TRBJ1-1, with D hard to call. The V gene's germline CDR1 is MGHRA and CDR2 YSYEKL. V lost 1 base, J lost 1 base, and 4 bases lay in between. The CDR3 is 13 amino acids. The CDR3 DNA reads TGCGCCAGCAGCCAAGCGGGGAACACTGAAGCTTTCTTT. Translation gives CASSQAGNTEAFF.

The V call is TRBV19, the J call TRBJ2-3, with TRBD2 matching over 9 bases. Germline-derived CDR1 and CDR2 are LNHDA and SQIVND (reference sequence). The V gene end was trimmed by 5 bases and the J gene end by 3 bases; junction bases not matched to a gene: 12. The CDR3 contains 17 residues. CDR3 DNA sequence: TGTGCCAGTAGTCCTAAATCTAGCGGGACGTGGACAGATACGCAGTATTTT. Amino acids: CASSPKSSGTWTDTQYF.

This chain connects TRBV7-2 to TRBJ1-5; D may be TRBD1 (6 bases). Germline V gene data show CDR1 as SGHTA and CDR2 as FQGNSA. CDR3 length: 15 residues. The ends were cut back, 1 base at V and 6 bases at J, with 13 bases in the middle. The CDR3 sequence: CASSLGSTGSQPQHF. CDR3 nucleotides: TGTGCCAGCAGCTTAGGATCGACAGGTTCTCAGCCCCAGCATTTT.

The V gene is TRBV14, the J gene TRBJ2-7, with 9 bases aligning to TRBD2. In germline, CDR1 is SGHDN, CDR2 FVKESK. The CDR3 is 17 amino acids. Trimming at V came to 0 bases and at J to 1 base, leaving 7 bases not matched to a gene. CDR3 sequence reads: CASSQEISAGGSYEQYF. CDR3 bases: TGTGCCAGCAGCCAAGAAATATCGGCGGGAGGGTCCTACGAGCAGTACTTC.

This clone is a singleton in its sample. The chain employs TRBV11-2 and TRBJ1-1; D gene unclear. Trimming pared 2 bases from V and 10 bases from J, leaving 17 bases between. The length of the CDR3 is 14 residues. CDR1 is SGHAT and CDR2 is FQNNGV in the germline V gene. Here the CDR3 reads CASSLTDARTGAFF. CDR3 DNA sequence: TGTGCCAGCAGCTTAACAGACGCAAGAACCGGAGCTTTCTTT.

CDR3 in DNA: TGTGCCAGTAGCCCCACCGGGATAATCGCGGGCTACACCTTC. Its translation is CASSPTGIIAGYTF. The rearrangement joins TRBV19 to TRBJ1-2, with D hard to call. The CDR3 contains 14 residues. Trimming stripped 6 bases from V and 8 bases from J, with 19 bases between. The germline CDR1 and CDR2 sequences are LNHDA and SQIVND (reference sequence).

The chain joins TRBV13 to TRBJ2-7, with TRBD2 matching 8 bases. There are 16 residues in the CDR3. V was clipped by 4 bases and J by 5 bases; unmatched bases: 13. Germline-derived CDR1 and CDR2 are PRHDT and FYEKMQ (reference sequence). The CDR3 region has the DNA TGTGCCAGCAGCTCTGGGGACGGGAGGGCCTTCAACGAGCAGTACTTC. This encodes CASSSGDGRAFNEQYF.

The rearrangement links TRBV11-3 to TRBJ2-5; 11 bases map to TRBD1. The CDR3 is 15 residues long. Germline CDR1 SGHNT, CDR2 YENEEA. With 4 bases clipped from V and 5 bases from J, the junction kept 6 bases outside the gene matches. The CDR3 nucleotides read TGTGCCAGCAGCTCCGGGACAGGGGGGTCTGAGACCCAGTACTTC. Encoded protein: CASSSGTGGSETQYF.

This clone was counted between two and nine times. The chain has TRBV10-1 and TRBJ1-4; D is undetermined. CDR1 is WNHNN and CDR2 is SYGVQD in the germline V gene (reference sequence). V was shortened by 3 bases and J by 7 bases, with 3 bases between the two germline ends. This CDR3 comprises 11 residues. DNA of the CDR3: TGCGCCAGCAGTGAAGGTGAAAAACTGTTTTTT. This translates into CASSEGEKLFF.

This sequence joins TRBV6-1 and TRBJ2-2; the D gene is possibly TRBD2 (5 bases). The V end lost 2 bases, the J end lost 2 bases, and 15 bases lay between the germline ends. The CDR3 is 17 residues long. Germline CDR1 and CDR2: MNHNS and SASEGT. Written as DNA, the CDR3 is TGTGCCAGCAGTGAACCGCTCGGGGTCTTCAACACCGGGGAGCTGTTTTTT. This gives the protein CASSEPLGVFNTGELFF.

CDR3: CASSLVYGQGAHQPQHF. The CDR3 coding sequence is TGTGCCAGCAGCTTGGTCTACGGCCAGGGGGCTCATCAGCCCCAGCATTTT. V is TRBV5-8 and J is TRBJ1-5; 8 nucleotides agree with TRBD1. The CDR3 extends over 17 amino acids. Germline trimming cut 0 bases from V and 5 bases from J; bases unmatched to any gene: 10. Germline V gives CDR1 SGHTS, CDR2 YDEGEE.

The chain is built from TRBV6-5 and TRBJ2-7, with D possibly TRBD1 on 5 matching bases. This CDR3 spans 14 amino acids. CDR1 and CDR2 (germline): MNHEY, SVGAGI. V lost 2 bases, J lost 6 bases, and 14 bases lay in between. In DNA form, the CDR3 reads TGTGCCAGCAGTTACGAATCCAGGGCCCGCGAGCAGTACTTC. Protein sequence: CASSYESRAREQYF.

In DNA form, the CDR3 reads TGTGCCAGCAGCACGGGACAGGGCTATGGCTACACCTTC. As protein: CASSTGQGYGYTF. The chain has TRBV7-2 and TRBJ1-2; 9 nucleotides agree with TRBD1. There are 13 residues in the CDR3. Germline-derived CDR1 and CDR2 are SGHTA and FQGNSA. V trimming: 5 bases; J trimming: 4 bases; junction bases outside the gene matches: 2.

This chain links TRBV4-1 with TRBJ2-3, with a possible D match to TRBD2 (7 bases). V was shortened by 0 bases and J by 2 bases, with 15 bases between the two germline ends. The CDR3 has 17 residues. Germline assignment: CDR1 MGHRA and CDR2 YSYEKL. CDR3 sequence reads: CASSQEGAGGNTDTQYF. Here the CDR3 DNA reads TGCGCCAGCAGCCAAGAGGGGGCCGGGGGGAACACAGATACGCAGTATTTT.

The chain employs TRBV5-6 and TRBJ2-7, with 7 nucleotides matching TRBD1. Germline CDR1 is SGHDT and CDR2 is YYEEEE. V lost 1 base to trimming and J lost 2 bases; unmatched junction nucleotides: 6. The CDR3 contains 15 residues. DNA of the CDR3: TGTGCCAGCAGCTTGCTGGGACAGACTACCTACGAGCAGTACTTC. As protein: CASSLLGQTTYEQYF.

The chain recombines TRBV9 with TRBJ2-3, with 10 bases lining up with TRBD2. Trimming took 7 bases from V and 1 from J; bases not matched to a gene: 9. Germline CDR1 SGDLS, CDR2 YYNGEE. The CDR3 totals 16 residues. DNA for the CDR3: TGTGCCAGCGCCAAGGGGACTAGCGACGGCACAGATACGCAGTATTTT. Amino acid sequence: CASAKGTSDGTDTQYF.